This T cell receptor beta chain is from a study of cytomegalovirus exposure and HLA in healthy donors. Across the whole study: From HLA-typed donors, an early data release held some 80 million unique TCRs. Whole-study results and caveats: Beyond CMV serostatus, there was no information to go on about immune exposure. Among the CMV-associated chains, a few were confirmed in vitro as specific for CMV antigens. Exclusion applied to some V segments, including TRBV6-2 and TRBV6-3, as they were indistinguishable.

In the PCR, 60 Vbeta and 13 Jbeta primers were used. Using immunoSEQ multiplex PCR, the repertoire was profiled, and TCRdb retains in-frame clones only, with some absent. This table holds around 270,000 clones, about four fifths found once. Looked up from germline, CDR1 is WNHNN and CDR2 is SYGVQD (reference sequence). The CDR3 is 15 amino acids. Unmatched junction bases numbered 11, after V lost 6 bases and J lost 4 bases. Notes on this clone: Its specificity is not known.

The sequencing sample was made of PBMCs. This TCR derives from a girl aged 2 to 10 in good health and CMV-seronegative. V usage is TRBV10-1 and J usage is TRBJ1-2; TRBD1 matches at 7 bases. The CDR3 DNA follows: TGCGCCAGCAGGGCCCGGGACAGCACCATCTATGGCTACACCTTC. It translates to CASRARDSTIYGYTF.